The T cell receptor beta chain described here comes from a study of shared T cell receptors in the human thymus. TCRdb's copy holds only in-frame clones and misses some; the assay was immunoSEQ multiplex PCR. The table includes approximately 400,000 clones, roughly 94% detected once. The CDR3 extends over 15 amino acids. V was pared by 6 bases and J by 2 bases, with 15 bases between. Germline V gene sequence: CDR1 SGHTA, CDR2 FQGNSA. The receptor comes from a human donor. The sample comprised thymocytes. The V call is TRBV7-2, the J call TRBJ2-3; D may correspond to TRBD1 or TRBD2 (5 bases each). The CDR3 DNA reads TGTGCCAGCAGTTTGACGGGGCCTCTCACAGATACGCAGTATTTT. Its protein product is CASSLTGPLTDTQYF.